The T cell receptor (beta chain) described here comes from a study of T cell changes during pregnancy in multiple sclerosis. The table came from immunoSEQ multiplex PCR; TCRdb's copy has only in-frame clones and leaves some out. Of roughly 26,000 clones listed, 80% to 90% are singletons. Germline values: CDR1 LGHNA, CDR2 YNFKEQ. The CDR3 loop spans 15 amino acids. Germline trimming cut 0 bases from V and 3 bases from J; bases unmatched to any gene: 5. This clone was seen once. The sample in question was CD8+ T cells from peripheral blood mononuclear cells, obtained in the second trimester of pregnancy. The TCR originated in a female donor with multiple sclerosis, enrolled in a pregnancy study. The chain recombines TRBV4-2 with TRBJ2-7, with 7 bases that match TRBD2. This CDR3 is CASSQDPAGYYEQYF. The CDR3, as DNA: TGTGCCAGCAGCCAAGATCCAGCGGGGTACTACGAGCAGTACTTC.